These 5 T cell receptor beta chains share one sample of origin, sequenced in a study of OX40 agonist ivuxolimab in advanced cancers. Only in-frame clones appear in the TCRdb table, and some are missing; sequencing was by immunoSEQ multiplex PCR. The sample shows roughly 70,000 clones, roughly 87% of them seen only once. The sample in question was CD4+ or CD8+ T cells sorted from blood, obtained in a trial of the OX40 agonist ivuxolimab. Receptor source: an adult with an advanced solid tumor such as melanoma, head and neck, liver or kidney cancer.

The rearrangement joins TRBV21-1 to TRBJ2-2. TRBV21-1 is a listed pseudogene. The CDR3 is 16 residues long. For the CDR3, the DNA is TGTGCCAGCAGCATTCGGCCTCCAGCGAACACCGGGGAGCTGTTTTTT. This codes for CASSIRPPANTGELFF.

The CDR3 reads CASRSGASSYEQYF. The CDR3 bases are TGTGCCAGCAGGAGCGGCGCATCCTCCTACGAGCAGTACTTC. The rearrangement joins TRBV2 to TRBJ2-7; maybe TRBD2 (5 bases). The CDR3 totals 14 residues. V was pared by 6 bases and J by 0 bases, with 12 bases between. Germline V CDR1 and CDR2: SNHLY, FYNNEI.

Here the CDR3 DNA reads TGTGCCAGCGGAACGGGAGGAGTAGCAGATACGCAGTATTTT. Its protein product is CASGTGGVADTQYF. The chain has TRBV6-1 and TRBJ2-3; 7 bases fit TRBD2. The V segment lost 8 bases and the J segment 4 bases; nucleotides outside the gene matches: 9. The CDR3 totals 14 residues. CDR1 is MNHNS and CDR2 is SASEGT in the germline V gene.

This CDR3 is CAISESQPRDSTEAFF. For the CDR3, the DNA is TGTGCCATCAGTGAGTCCCAGCCCCGGGACAGCACTGAAGCTTTCTTT. J is TRBJ1-1 and V is TRBV10-3, with 7 bases that match TRBD1. Germline V gene lookup returns CDR1 ENHRY and CDR2 SYGVKD. The CDR3 is made up of 16 amino acids. V trimming: 0 bases; J trimming: 4 bases; junction bases outside the gene matches: 8.

The gene calls are TRBV7-2 and TRBJ1-2; D is undetermined. CDR1 and CDR2 (germline): SGHTA, FQGNSA. The CDR3 spans 14 residues. Trimming pared 2 bases from V and 0 bases from J, leaving 7 bases between. Written as DNA, the CDR3 is TGTGCCAGCAGCTTAAACGGACCTAACTATGGCTACACCTTC. Protein product: CASSLNGPNYGYTF.